A selection of T cell receptor beta chains follows, all from one sample in a study of OX40 agonist ivuxolimab in advanced cancers. The data were produced by immunoSEQ multiplex PCR, yet TCRdb's version contains in-frame clones alone and is incomplete. This sample has approximately 70,000 clones, with around nine tenths found just once. Specimen: CD4+ or CD8+ T cells sorted from blood, collected in a trial of the OX40 agonist ivuxolimab. The receptors shown here come from an adult with an advanced solid tumor such as melanoma, head and neck, liver or kidney cancer. The CDR3 runs from the conserved cysteine through the conserved F or W. Only part of the rows carry a size: once, few, many, or a class if the clone is expanded.

TRBV18	TRBJ2-3	NA	CASHPGYSDTQYF
TRBV6-6	TRBJ2-7	NA	CASSPGLNYEQYF
TRBV10-1	TRBJ2-3	NA	CASSDGAGNTDTQYF
TRBV19	TRBJ2-4	NA	CASTISGLAKNIQYF
TRBV6-6	TRBJ1-1	once	CASSNPAGHAFF
TRBV9	TRBJ1-4	NA	CASSGSGQGYEKLFF
TRBV10-3	TRBJ2-4	few	CAISTGTDLAKNIQYF
TRBV9	TRBJ2-3	NA	CASSVDESSGVTDTQYF
TRBV18	TRBJ1-2	NA	CASSPRTASNYGYTF
TRBV2	TRBJ2-7	NA	CATNTGGWEREQYF
TRBV6-1	TRBJ2-7	NA	CASSRDEVLLYEQYF
TRBV4-2	TRBJ2-1	NA	CASSPWTSGISEQFF
TRBV14	TRBJ1-1	NA	CASSKVFDTEAFF
TRBV19	TRBJ1-5	NA	CASNPSQVGNQPQHF
TRBV9	TRBJ2-3	once	CASSVSGTSTDTQYF
TRBV6-5	TRBJ2-1	NA	CASTGTEYNEQFF
TRBV18	TRBJ2-5	NA	CASSPLAAKETQYF
TRBV18	TRBJ2-1	NA	CASSPGGPGSGNEQFF
TRBV19	TRBJ2-7	few	CASSTQGADYEQYF
TRBV6-5	TRBJ1-2	NA	CASSRTRGDYGYTF
TRBV2	TRBJ2-7	NA	CASSEIRAEQGDF
TRBV18	TRBJ1-5	NA	CASSPDSYSNQPQHF
TRBV6-5	TRBJ2-1	NA	CASSDRGNEQFF